This is a list of T cell receptor beta chains from one sample in a study of a mutant IDH1 vaccine in newly diagnosed glioma. Data came from immunoSEQ multiplex PCR; TCRdb stores just in-frame clones and leaves some out. The sample carries about 98,000 clones, around nine tenths recorded once. This material consisted of PBMCs, taken from a glioma patient treated with radiotherapy, temozolomide or both. The receptor set was obtained from a woman between 50 and 59 years old with glioma. Both conserved end residues are part of each CDR3. The D gene is left open where the match is weak. The size entry is marked missing in some rows and otherwise reads once, few, many or a size class.

NA	TRBV2	TRBJ2-1	NA	CASMRWVPNEQFF	TGTGCCAGTATGAGATGGGTGCCCAATGAGCAGTTCTTC
once	TRBV27	TRBJ1-3	NA	CASSPLRGGSGNTIYF	TGTGCCAGCAGTCCCCTCCGCGGGGGCTCTGGAAACACCATATATTTT
NA	TRBV6-5	TRBJ2-7	TRBD1	CASSKDRVVIYEQYF	TGTGCCAGCAGTAAGGACAGGGTAGTTATCTACGAGCAGTACTTC
NA	TRBV30	TRBJ1-5	TRBD1	CAWRTGQGRNQPQHF	TGTGCCTGGAGGACCGGACAGGGTCGCAATCAGCCCCAGCATTTT
NA	TRBV6-5	TRBJ1-1	NA	CASSKIQGRDTEAFF	TGTGCCAGCAGCAAAATACAGGGAAGGGACACTGAAGCTTTCTTT
NA	TRBV27	TRBJ2-3	NA	CASSLLRARNSDTQYF	TGTGCCAGCAGTTTACTAAGGGCTAGAAACTCAGATACGCAGTATTTT
NA	TRBV2	TRBJ1-5	NA	CASSSYGGNLPQHF	TGTGCCAGCAGCTCATACGGGGGTAATTTGCCCCAGCATTTT
NA	TRBV5-1	TRBJ2-7	TRBD2	CASSRTSGMHEQYF	TGCGCCAGCAGCCGGACTAGCGGGATGCACGAGCAGTACTTC
NA	TRBV9	TRBJ2-3	NA	CASSPLWRGKGTDTQYF	TGTGCCAGCAGCCCACTGTGGAGGGGAAAGGGCACAGATACGCAGTATTTT
NA	TRBV18	TRBJ2-7	NA	CASSPPVSYEQYF	TGTGCCAGCTCACCCCCAGTCTCCTACGAGCAGTACTTC
NA	TRBV29-1	TRBJ2-3	NA	CSVGGAAVGGDTQYF	TGCAGCGTTGGAGGAGCGGCGGTTGGGGGAGATACGCAGTATTTT
NA	TRBV6-1	TRBJ1-2	NA	CATKSTARAFGYTF	TGTGCTACCAAGTCGACGGCCCGGGCCTTTGGCTACACCTTC
NA	TRBV28	TRBJ1-4	NA	CASKTLSSNEKLFF	TGTGCCAGCAAGACCCTCTCCTCCAATGAAAAACTGTTTTTT
NA	TRBV7-9	TRBJ2-7	NA	CASSLSSAGTYEQYF	TGTGCCAGCAGCTTAAGCAGTGCAGGGACCTACGAGCAGTACTTC
NA	TRBV9	TRBJ2-7	TRBD2	CASSVSLFIAGYEQYF	TGTGCCAGCAGCGTTTCATTATTTATAGCGGGGTACGAGCAGTACTTC
NA	TRBV5-1	TRBJ1-5	NA	CASSLSGSQPQHF	TGCGCCAGCAGCTTGAGCGGGAGTCAGCCCCAGCATTTT
NA	TRBV10-3	TRBJ2-1	TRBD1	CAISETLDREVYYNEQFF	TGTGCCATCAGTGAGACTTTGGACAGGGAAGTTTACTACAATGAGCAGTTCTTC
once	TRBV4-1	TRBJ2-7	NA	CASSQDLNAPYEQYF	TGCGCCAGCAGCCAAGATCTTAATGCCCCCTACGAGCAGTACTTC
NA	TRBV5-4	TRBJ2-7	NA	CASSPQGLSSYEQYF	TGTGCCAGCAGCCCTCAAGGACTAAGCTCCTACGAGCAGTACTTC
NA	TRBV5-1	TRBJ1-4	TRBD1	CASSLEGAGGEKLFF	TGCGCCAGCAGCTTGGAGGGGGCGGGAGGTGAAAAACTGTTTTTT
NA	TRBV5-1	TRBJ1-5	TRBD1	CASSSGQGANQPQHF	TGCGCCAGCAGCTCCGGACAGGGGGCCAATCAGCCCCAGCATTTT
NA	TRBV30	TRBJ2-1	NA	CAWRRGQTLYNEQFF	TGTGCCTGGAGAAGGGGCCAGACTTTATACAATGAGCAGTTCTTC
NA	TRBV28	TRBJ2-7	NA	CASRPTGAAISYEQYF	TGTGCCAGCAGGCCTACCGGGGCAGCAATCTCCTACGAGCAGTACTTC
NA	TRBV4-2	TRBJ2-1	NA	CASSQVVRTDSYNEQFF	TGTGCCAGCAGCCAAGTTGTGAGGACAGACTCCTACAATGAGCAGTTCTTC
NA	TRBV30	TRBJ1-3	TRBD1	CAWHRDRGTGNTIYF	TGTGCCTGGCACCGGGACAGGGGTACTGGAAACACCATATATTTT
once	TRBV5-1	TRBJ1-1	NA	CASSPVGGPTEAFF	TGCGCCAGCAGCCCGGTGGGGGGGCCCACTGAAGCTTTCTTT
NA	TRBV5-5	TRBJ1-5	TRBD1	CASSLRTGTGYSNQPQHF	TGTGCCAGCAGCCTACGGACCGGGACAGGTTATAGCAATCAGCCCCAGCATTTT
NA	TRBV25-1	TRBJ2-3	NA	CASSWRESTDTQYF	TGTGCCAGCAGTTGGCGGGAAAGCACAGATACGCAGTATTTT
NA	TRBV9	TRBJ2-2	TRBD2	CASSPRAGRASGELFF	TGTGCCAGCAGCCCGAGGGCGGGGAGGGCTTCCGGGGAGCTGTTTTTT
NA	TRBV5-1	TRBJ2-5	NA	CASSLDPQPQETQYF	TGCGCCAGCAGCTTGGACCCCCAACCCCAGGAGACCCAGTACTTC
NA	TRBV19	TRBJ1-2	NA	CASSIYSSYGYTF	TGTGCCAGTAGTATCTACAGTTCCTATGGCTACACCTTC
few	TRBV7-9	TRBJ1-1	NA	CASSLAHLMNTEAFF	TGTGCCAGCAGCTTAGCGCACCTCATGAACACTGAAGCTTTCTTT
NA	TRBV5-4	TRBJ1-1	NA	CASSLAGTTEAFF	TGTGCCAGCAGCTTGGCAGGGACCACTGAAGCTTTCTTT
NA	TRBV28	TRBJ2-7	NA	CASSFTGYEQYF	TGTGCCAGCAGTTTTACAGGGTACGAGCAGTACTTC
NA	TRBV27	TRBJ2-3	NA	CATASKGLGTDTQYF	TGTGCCACCGCTTCGAAGGGGCTGGGGACAGATACGCAGTATTTT
NA	TRBV11-1	TRBJ2-7	TRBD1	CASSWTGGDRGEQYF	TGTGCCAGCAGCTGGACAGGGGGCGATCGCGGCGAGCAGTACTTC
NA	TRBV19	TRBJ1-5	NA	CASSISGGAQHF	TGTGCCAGTAGTATCTCGGGGGGGGCCCAGCATTTT
NA	TRBV19	TRBJ2-7	NA	CASSQGVLEQYF	TGTGCCAGTAGTCAGGGCGTGCTTGAGCAGTACTTC
NA	TRBV27	TRBJ2-7	TRBD1	CASSRGDRAYEQYF	TGTGCCAGCAGCCGCGGGGACAGGGCCTACGAGCAGTACTTC
few	TRBV30	TRBJ2-5	NA	CAWARGGETQYF	TGTGCCTGGGCCCGGGGCGGGGAGACCCAGTACTTC
NA	TRBV6-5	TRBJ2-1	NA	CASSSPGGGNEQFF	TGTGCCAGCAGCAGTCCAGGTGGGGGTAATGAGCAGTTCTTC
NA	TRBV7-9	TRBJ2-3	TRBD2	CASSLGQTSGNSDTQYF	TGTGCCAGCAGCTTAGGCCAGACTAGCGGGAATTCAGATACGCAGTATTTT
NA	TRBV18	TRBJ2-1	NA	CASSQDGSSYNEQFF	TGTGCCAGCTCACAGGACGGGAGCTCCTACAATGAGCAGTTCTTC
NA	TRBV7-8	TRBJ2-2	NA	CASSLEGEAGELFF	TGTGCCAGCAGCTTAGAAGGGGAGGCCGGGGAGCTGTTTTTT
NA	TRBV7-9	TRBJ2-3	NA	CASSSGTATMDTQYF	TGTGCCAGCAGCTCCGGGACGGCCACGATGGATACGCAGTATTTT